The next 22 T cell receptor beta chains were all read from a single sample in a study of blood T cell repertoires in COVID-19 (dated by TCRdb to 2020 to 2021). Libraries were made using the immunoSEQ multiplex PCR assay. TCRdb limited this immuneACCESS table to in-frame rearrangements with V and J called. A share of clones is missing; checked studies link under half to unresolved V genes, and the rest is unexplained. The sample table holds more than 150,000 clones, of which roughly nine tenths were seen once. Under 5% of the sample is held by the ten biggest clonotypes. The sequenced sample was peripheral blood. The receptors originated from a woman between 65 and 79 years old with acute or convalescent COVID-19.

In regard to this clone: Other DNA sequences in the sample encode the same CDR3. The CDR3 DNA sequence: TGTGCCAGTAGTATTACAGGGGGTCGTACTGAAGCTTTCTTT. It yields the protein CASSITGGRTEAFF. The chain combines TRBV19 with TRBJ1-1; 8 nucleotides align to TRBD1. Germline V gene data show CDR1 as LNHDA and CDR2 as SQIVND (reference sequence). With V trimmed by 3 bases and J by 5 bases, 5 bases remained unmatched. The CDR3 has 14 amino acids.

The CDR3 is CASSSGTRDEQYF. The CDR3, as DNA: TGTGCCAGCAGCTCCGGGACTAGGGACGAGCAGTACTTC. The V gene is TRBV5-4, the J gene TRBJ2-7, with TRBD2 matching over 8 bases. Germline CDR1 and CDR2: SGHNT and YYREEE (reference sequence). The CDR3 consists of 13 residues. V trimming: 3 bases; J trimming: 5 bases; junction bases outside the gene matches: 4.

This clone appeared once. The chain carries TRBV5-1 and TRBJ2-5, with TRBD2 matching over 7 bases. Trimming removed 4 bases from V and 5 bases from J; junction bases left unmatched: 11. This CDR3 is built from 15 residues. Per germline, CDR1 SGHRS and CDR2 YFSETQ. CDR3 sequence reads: CASSERGPTSETQYF. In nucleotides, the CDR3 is TGCGCCAGCAGCGAGCGGGGCCCGACGTCGGAGACCCAGTACTTC.

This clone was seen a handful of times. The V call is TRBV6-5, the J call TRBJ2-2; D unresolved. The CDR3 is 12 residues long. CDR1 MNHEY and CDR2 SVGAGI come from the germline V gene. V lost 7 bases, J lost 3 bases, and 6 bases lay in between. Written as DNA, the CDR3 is TGTGCCAGCAACGGTGACACCGGGGAGCTGTTTTTT. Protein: CASNGDTGELFF.

The CDR3 DNA sequence: TGTGCCAGCAGCCAAGACGTTTGGGCGGGAGACCAAGAGACCCAGTACTTC. Translated, it gives CASSQDVWAGDQETQYF. The chain carries TRBV4-2 and TRBJ2-5; TRBD2 aligns across 7 bases. The CDR3 sequence is 17 residues long. V was clipped by 0 bases and J by 0 bases; unmatched bases: 7. Germline CDR1 is LGHNA and CDR2 is YNFKEQ.

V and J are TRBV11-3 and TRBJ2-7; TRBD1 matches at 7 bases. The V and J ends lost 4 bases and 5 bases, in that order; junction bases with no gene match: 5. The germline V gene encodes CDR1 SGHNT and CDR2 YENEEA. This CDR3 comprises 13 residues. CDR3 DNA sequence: TGTGCCAGCAGCTCAGGGGGATGGAACGAGCAGTACTTC. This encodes CASSSGGWNEQYF.

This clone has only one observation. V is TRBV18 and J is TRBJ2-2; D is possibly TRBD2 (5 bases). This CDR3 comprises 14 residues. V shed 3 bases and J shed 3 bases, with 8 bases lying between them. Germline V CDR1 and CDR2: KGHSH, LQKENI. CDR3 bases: TGTGCCAGCTCACCTCGGGGTGACACCGGGGAGCTGTTTTTT. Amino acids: CASSPRGDTGELFF.

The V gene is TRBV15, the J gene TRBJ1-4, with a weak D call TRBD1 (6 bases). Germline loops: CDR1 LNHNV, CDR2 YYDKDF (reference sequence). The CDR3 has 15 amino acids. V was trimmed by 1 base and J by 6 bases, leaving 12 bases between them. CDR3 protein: CATSRAMDSYEKLFF. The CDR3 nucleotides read TGTGCCACCAGCAGAGCCATGGACAGTTATGAAAAACTGTTTTTT.

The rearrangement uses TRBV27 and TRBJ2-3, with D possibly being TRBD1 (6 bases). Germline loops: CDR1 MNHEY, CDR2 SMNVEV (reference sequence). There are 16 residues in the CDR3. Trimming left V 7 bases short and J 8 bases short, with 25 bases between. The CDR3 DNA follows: TGTGCCAGCACTACGTTTGTGAGGGGGACAAAAGTTACGCAGTATTTT. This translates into CASTTFVRGTKVTQYF.

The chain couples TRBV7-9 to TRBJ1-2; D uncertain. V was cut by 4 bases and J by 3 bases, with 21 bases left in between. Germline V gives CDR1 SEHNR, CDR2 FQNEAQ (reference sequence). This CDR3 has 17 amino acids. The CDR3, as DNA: TGTGCCAGCAGCTCAAAGGGCCCGCCGGGAAAGGACTATGGCTACACCTTC. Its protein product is CASSSKGPPGKDYGYTF. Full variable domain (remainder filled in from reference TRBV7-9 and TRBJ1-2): DTGVSQNPRHKITKRGQNVTFRCDPISEHNRLYWYRQTLGQGPEFLTYFQNEAQLEKSRLLSDRFSAERPKGSFSTLEIQRTEQGDSAMYLCASSSKGPPGKDYGYTFGSGTRLTVV.

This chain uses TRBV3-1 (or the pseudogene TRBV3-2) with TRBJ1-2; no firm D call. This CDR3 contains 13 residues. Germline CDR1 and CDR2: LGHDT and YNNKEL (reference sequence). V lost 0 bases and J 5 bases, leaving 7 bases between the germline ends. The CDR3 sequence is CASSQDGGYGYTF. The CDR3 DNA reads TGTGCCAGCAGCCAAGATGGCGGTTATGGCTACACCTTC.

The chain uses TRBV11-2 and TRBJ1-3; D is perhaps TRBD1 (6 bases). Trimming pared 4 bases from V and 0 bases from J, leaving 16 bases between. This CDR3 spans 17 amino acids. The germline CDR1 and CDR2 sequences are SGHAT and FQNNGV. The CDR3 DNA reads TGTGCCAGCAGCTGGGCGAATTGGGACAACTCTGGAAACACCATATATTTT. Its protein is CASSWANWDNSGNTIYF. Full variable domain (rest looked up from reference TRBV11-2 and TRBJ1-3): EAGVAQSPRYKIIEKRQSVAFWCNPISGHATLYWYQQILGQGPKLLIQFQNNGVVDDSQLPKDRFSAERLKGVDSTLKIQPAKLEDSAVYLCASSWANWDNSGNTIYFGEGSWLTVV.

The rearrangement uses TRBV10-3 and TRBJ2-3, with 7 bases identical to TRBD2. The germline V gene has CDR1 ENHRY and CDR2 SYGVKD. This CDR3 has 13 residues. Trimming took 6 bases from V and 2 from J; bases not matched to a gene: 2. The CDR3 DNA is TGTGCCATCAGAGGACTAGTCACAGATACGCAGTATTTT. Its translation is CAIRGLVTDTQYF.

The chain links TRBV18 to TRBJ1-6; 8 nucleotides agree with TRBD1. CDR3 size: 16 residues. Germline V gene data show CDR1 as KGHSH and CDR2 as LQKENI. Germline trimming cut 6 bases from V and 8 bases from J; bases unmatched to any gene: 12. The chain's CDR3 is CASSQGQVELDSPLHF. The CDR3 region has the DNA TGTGCCAGCTCCCAGGGACAGGTGGAACTTGATTCACCCCTCCACTTT.

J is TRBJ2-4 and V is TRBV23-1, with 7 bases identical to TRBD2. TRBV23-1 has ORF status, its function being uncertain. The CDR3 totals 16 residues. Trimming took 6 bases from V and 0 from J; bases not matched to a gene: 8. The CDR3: CASSLELAIAKNIQYF. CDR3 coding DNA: TGCGCCAGCAGCCTAGAACTAGCGATAGCCAAAAACATTCAGTACTTC.

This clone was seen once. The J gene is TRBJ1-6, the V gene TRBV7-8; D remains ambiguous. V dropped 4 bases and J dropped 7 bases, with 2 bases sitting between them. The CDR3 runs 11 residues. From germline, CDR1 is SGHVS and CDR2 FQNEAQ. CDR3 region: CASSSNSPLHF. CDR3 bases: TGTGCCAGCAGCTCGAATTCACCCCTCCACTTT.

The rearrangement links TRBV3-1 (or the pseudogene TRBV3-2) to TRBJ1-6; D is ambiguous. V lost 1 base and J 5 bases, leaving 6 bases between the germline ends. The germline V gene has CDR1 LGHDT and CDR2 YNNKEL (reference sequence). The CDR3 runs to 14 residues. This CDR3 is CASSQGVDNSPLHF. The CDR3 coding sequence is TGTGCCAGCAGCCAAGGAGTGGATAATTCACCCCTCCACTTT.

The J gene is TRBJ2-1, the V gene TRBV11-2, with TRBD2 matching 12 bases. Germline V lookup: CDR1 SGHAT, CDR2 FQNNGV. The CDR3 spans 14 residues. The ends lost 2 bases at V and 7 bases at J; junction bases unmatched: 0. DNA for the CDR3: TGTGCCAGCAGCTTAACTAGCGGGAGGAATGAGCAGTTCTTC. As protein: CASSLTSGRNEQFF.

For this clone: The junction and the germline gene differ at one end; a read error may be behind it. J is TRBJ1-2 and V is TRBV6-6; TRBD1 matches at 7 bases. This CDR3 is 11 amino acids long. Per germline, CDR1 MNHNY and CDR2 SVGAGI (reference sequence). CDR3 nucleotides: TGCGAAGTCGGGACAGACTATGGCTACACCTTC. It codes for CEVGTDYGYTF.

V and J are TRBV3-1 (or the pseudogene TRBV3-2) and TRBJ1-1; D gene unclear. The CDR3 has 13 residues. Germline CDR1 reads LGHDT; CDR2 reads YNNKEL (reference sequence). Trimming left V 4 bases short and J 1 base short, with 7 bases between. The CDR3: CASSRLQNTEAFF. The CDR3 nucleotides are TGTGCCAGCAGCCGACTCCAGAACACTGAAGCTTTCTTT.

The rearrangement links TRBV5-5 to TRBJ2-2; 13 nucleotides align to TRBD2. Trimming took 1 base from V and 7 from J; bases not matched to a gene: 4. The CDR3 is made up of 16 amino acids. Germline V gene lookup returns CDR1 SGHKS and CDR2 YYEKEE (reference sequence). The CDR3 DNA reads TGTGCCAGCAGCTTGCTCGGACTAGCGGGAGTCGGGGAGCTGTTTTTT. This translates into CASSLLGLAGVGELFF.

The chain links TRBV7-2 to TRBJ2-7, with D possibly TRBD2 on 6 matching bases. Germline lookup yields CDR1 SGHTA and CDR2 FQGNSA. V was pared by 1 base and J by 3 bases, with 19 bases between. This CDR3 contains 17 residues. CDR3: CASSLELAITAYYEQYF. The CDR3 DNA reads TGTGCCAGCAGCTTAGAGCTAGCGATCACGGCCTACTACGAGCAGTACTTC.